The rows below give T cell receptor beta chains drawn from one sample of a study of chemoradiotherapy in HPV16-positive cancers. TCRdb's table, derived via immunoSEQ multiplex PCR, lists solely in-frame clones and lacks some. The sample includes about 15,000 clones, roughly 89% seen only once; the top ten take 2% to 2.5%. The source was blood, collected from a patient who underwent chemoradiotherapy. The receptors derive from a human donor with HPV-associated anogenital cancer. CDR3s include the opening cysteine and the closing phenylalanine or tryptophan. A D gene is named only where the DNA matches it firmly. For some rows the clone size is stated as once, few or many, or as a class when expanded; others skip it.

TRBV30	NA	NA	TRBJ1-5	CAWTYGYSNQPQHF	TGTGCCTGGACTTACGGGTATAGCAATCAGCCCCAGCATTTT
TRBV5-1	NA	NA	TRBJ2-2	CASSLAGQNTGELFF	TGCGCCAGCAGCTTGGCGGGACAGAACACCGGGGAGCTGTTTTTT
TRBV6-1	TRBD1	NA	TRBJ2-7	CASSDLRGDRGYEQYF	TGTGCCAGCAGTGACCTCCGTGGGGACAGGGGCTACGAGCAGTACTTC
TRBV29-1	NA	NA	TRBJ1-2	CSVEDGAYGYTF	TGCAGCGTTGAGGACGGGGCCTATGGCTACACCTTC
TRBV7-9	NA	NA	TRBJ2-1	CASSLGTEQFF	TGTGCCAGCAGCCTAGGGACTGAGCAGTTCTTC
TRBV30	TRBD2	NA	TRBJ2-1	CAWSVSRGVYNEQFF	TGTGCCTGGAGTGTATCACGGGGGGTCTACAATGAGCAGTTCTTC
TRBV5-5	NA	NA	TRBJ2-3	CASSFPSGGTDTQYF	TGTGCCAGCAGCTTCCCCTCCGGGGGCACAGATACGCAGTATTTT
TRBV19	NA	NA	TRBJ2-1	CASSTPRAVRSNEQFF	TGTGCCAGTAGTACTCCTCGGGCAGTTCGGAGCAATGAGCAGTTCTTC
TRBV27	NA	NA	TRBJ1-2	CASSDTAPNYGYTF	TGTGCCAGCAGCGACACAGCCCCTAACTATGGCTACACCTTC
TRBV28	NA	NA	TRBJ1-3	CASSSQRPIAGNTIYF	TGTGCCAGCAGTTCACAGCGCCCCATCGCTGGAAACACCATATATTTT
TRBV25-1	NA	NA	TRBJ2-1	CASRGNDWDEQFF	TGTGCCAGCAGGGGGAACGATTGGGATGAGCAGTTCTTC
TRBV2	TRBD1	NA	TRBJ1-2	CASSGLTGGVYGYTF	TGTGCCAGCAGCGGTTTGACAGGGGGCGTCTATGGCTACACCTTC
TRBV5-6	NA	NA	TRBJ1-2	CASSLRRLALLNGYTF	TGTGCCAGCAGCTTGAGACGACTCGCACTCTTGAATGGCTACACCTTC
TRBV9	NA	NA	TRBJ2-5	CASSVYGTGETQYF	TGTGCCAGCAGCGTCTACGGGACTGGCGAGACCCAGTACTTC
TRBV7-3	NA	few	TRBJ2-3	CASSLTSGETDTQYF	TGTGCCAGCAGCTTAACTAGCGGTGAGACAGATACGCAGTATTTT
TRBV5-1	NA	NA	TRBJ2-7	CASQGLSYEQYF	TGCGCCAGCCAGGGTCTCTCCTACGAGCAGTACTTC
TRBV10-2	TRBD2	NA	TRBJ2-3	CASSDPRGGQDTQYF	TGCGCCAGCAGTGATCCGCGGGGGGGCCAAGATACGCAGTATTTT
TRBV6-9	NA	NA	TRBJ1-2	CASSYTQGYYGYTF	TGTGCCAGCAGTTACACACAGGGTTACTATGGCTACACCTTC
TRBV7-2	TRBD2	few	TRBJ2-7	CASSLAREYKDEQYF	TGTGCCAGCAGCTTAGCGCGGGAGTATAAAGACGAGCAGTACTTC
TRBV9	NA	NA	TRBJ2-2	CASGAVGTGELFF	TGTGCCAGCGGAGCGGTTGGTACCGGGGAGCTGTTTTTT
TRBV30	TRBD2	NA	TRBJ2-1	CAWTSGGVYEQFF	TGTGCCTGGACAAGCGGGGGAGTCTATGAGCAGTTCTTC
TRBV7-2	NA	NA	TRBJ2-7	CASSLGWDNSYEQYF	TGTGCCAGCAGCTTAGGATGGGACAACTCCTACGAGCAGTACTTC
TRBV4-1	TRBD1	NA	TRBJ2-7	CASSNGQGHSYEQYF	TGCGCCAGCAGCAATGGACAGGGTCATTCCTACGAGCAGTACTTC
TRBV9	NA	NA	TRBJ2-2	CASSVGVDTGELFF	TGTGCCAGCAGCGTAGGGGTGGACACCGGGGAGCTGTTTTTT
TRBV5-4	NA	NA	TRBJ1-2	CASSSFGIPGGYTF	TGTGCCAGCAGCAGCTTCGGGATTCCTGGCGGCTACACCTTC
TRBV7-2	NA	NA	TRBJ2-2	CASTPPRVGMGGELFF	TGTGCCAGCACCCCGCCCAGGGTGGGGATGGGCGGGGAGCTGTTTTTT
TRBV4-1	TRBD1	NA	TRBJ1-5	CASSHADRGNNQPQHF	TGCGCCAGCAGCCACGCTGACAGGGGTAACAATCAGCCCCAGCATTTT
TRBV11-2	NA	few	TRBJ1-6	CASSLADRSSYNSPLHF	TGTGCCAGCAGCTTAGCCGACAGGAGCTCCTATAATTCACCCCTCCACTTT
TRBV4-2	NA	NA	TRBJ1-5	CASSQAPRGTNNQPQHF	TGTGCCAGCAGCCAAGCGCCGCGGGGCACGAACAATCAGCCCCAGCATTTT
TRBV7-2	NA	NA	TRBJ1-1	CASSPWARGNTEAFF	TGTGCCAGCAGCCCCTGGGCCAGAGGGAACACTGAAGCTTTCTTT
TRBV2	NA	NA	TRBJ2-1	CASSEPLAQFF	TGTGCCAGCAGTGAACCCCTTGCGCAGTTCTTC
TRBV27	NA	NA	TRBJ1-2	CASSLSWAPNYGYTF	TGTGCCAGCAGTTTATCGTGGGCCCCTAACTATGGCTACACCTTC
TRBV30	TRBD2	medium-sized	TRBJ2-5	CAWSVATSGGGQETQYF	TGTGCCTGGAGTGTCGCGACTAGCGGGGGGGGACAAGAGACCCAGTACTTC
TRBV6-5	TRBD1	NA	TRBJ1-2	CASSSDRGYGYTF	TGTGCCAGCAGCTCGGACAGGGGCTATGGCTACACCTTC
TRBV30	NA	NA	TRBJ2-3	CAWSVPGVTDTQYF	TGTGCCTGGAGTGTACCAGGGGTGACAGATACGCAGTATTTT
TRBV30	NA	NA	TRBJ1-1	CAWSVGLGTEAFF	TGTGCCTGGAGTGTAGGCTTGGGCACTGAAGCTTTCTTT
TRBV5-1	NA	NA	TRBJ1-1	CASSLGRGLVSRTEAFF	TGCGCCAGCAGCTTGGGACGGGGGCTGGTTTCGCGCACTGAAGCTTTCTTT
TRBV6-1	TRBD1	NA	TRBJ1-1	CASSDPGTGDRRNTEAFF	TGTGCCAGCAGTGATCCCGGGACAGGGGATCGACGAAACACCGAAGCTTTCTTT
TRBV30	NA	NA	TRBJ1-2	CAWSANSYGYTF	TGTGCCTGGAGTGCAAATTCCTATGGCTACACCTTC
TRBV6-5	NA	NA	TRBJ1-6	CASSDRWMSSPLHF	TGTGCCAGCAGTGACAGGTGGATGTCTTCACCCCTCCACTTT
TRBV29-1	NA	NA	TRBJ2-7	CSVKSAAANVF	TGCAGCGTTAAGTCGGCCGCGGCGAACGTTTTC
TRBV9	TRBD2	NA	TRBJ2-1	CASSTVGLAAPYNEQFF	TGTGCCAGCAGTACTGTGGGGCTAGCGGCCCCCTACAATGAGCAGTTCTTC
TRBV4-1	NA	NA	TRBJ1-1	CASSQDRGGNTEAFF	TGCGCCAGCAGCCAAGATCGGGGAGGGAACACTGAAGCTTTCTTT
TRBV4-1	TRBD2	once	TRBJ2-1	CASSQVGLSEREVVTNNEQFF	TGCGCCAGCAGCCAAGTTGGTCTCTCGGAGCGGGAGGTCGTCACTAACAATGAGCAGTTCTTC
TRBV15	NA	NA	TRBJ1-5	CATSRDRTAGQPQHF	TGTGCCACCAGCAGAGATCGGACAGCGGGTCAGCCCCAGCATTTT
TRBV2	NA	NA	TRBJ2-7	CASSDRGIGEQYF	TGTGCCAGCAGTGACCGGGGGATAGGGGAGCAGTACTTC
TRBV30	TRBD2	NA	TRBJ2-5	CAWRESGLGTQYF	TGTGCCTGGAGAGAGAGCGGACTAGGGACTCAGTACTTC
TRBV11-2	NA	few	TRBJ1-5	CASSLDIQGQPQHF	TGTGCCAGCAGCTTAGATATACAGGGTCAGCCCCAGCATTTT
TRBV29-1	NA	NA	TRBJ1-5	CSVATSSRPDQPQHF	TGCAGCGTTGCGACTTCCTCAAGGCCCGATCAGCCCCAGCATTTT
TRBV7-9	NA	NA	TRBJ1-1	CASSYDALLIAFF	TGTGCCAGCAGCTATGACGCCCTCTTGATAGCTTTCTTT
TRBV28	NA	medium-sized	TRBJ1-4	CASSLIARMTNEKLFF	TGTGCCAGCAGTTTAATCGCGAGGATGACTAATGAAAAACTGTTTTTT
TRBV6-4	TRBD1	NA	TRBJ1-2	CASSDSTGGAGYTF	TGTGCCAGCAGTGACTCTACAGGGGGCGCCGGCTACACCTTC